The clone carrying this T cell receptor (beta chain) came up a few times. Its specificity is not known. V lost 0 bases, J lost 8 bases, and 8 bases lay in between. CDR1 and CDR2 (germline): GTSNPN, SVGIG (reference sequence). This CDR3 has 12 amino acids. One entry per CDR3 protein, called by TCRdb with MiXCR from the 5' RACE reads. The sample includes hundreds of thousands of distinct CDR3 sequences, about 22% of them seen just once. This sample stems from a study of T-cell memory formation after mild COVID-19. Study findings and constraints: The study detected some responding clones in pre-infection memory, suggesting cross-reactive memory joined. CD4/CD8 balance characterized clones contracting day 15 to 85, and CD4+ skew characterized later expanders.

What was sequenced was PBMCs or a T cell subset sorted from them (not recorded which). The receptor was isolated from an adult woman who had mild COVID-19 (a few samples of this study predate the infection). Cell type and time point are not known. The genes are TRBV30 and TRBJ2-1; no firm D call. The CDR3 coding sequence is TGTGCCTGGAGTGTACAGCGCGATGAGCAGTTCTTC. This codes for CAWSVQRDEQFF. Based on the CDR3 plus reference TRBV30 and TRBJ2-1, the full variable domain is SQTIHQWPATLVQPVGSPLSLECTVEGTSNPNLYWYRQAAGRGLQLLFYSVGIGQISSEVPQNLSASRPQDRQFILSSKKLLLSDSGFYLCAWSVQRDEQFFGPGTRLTVL.